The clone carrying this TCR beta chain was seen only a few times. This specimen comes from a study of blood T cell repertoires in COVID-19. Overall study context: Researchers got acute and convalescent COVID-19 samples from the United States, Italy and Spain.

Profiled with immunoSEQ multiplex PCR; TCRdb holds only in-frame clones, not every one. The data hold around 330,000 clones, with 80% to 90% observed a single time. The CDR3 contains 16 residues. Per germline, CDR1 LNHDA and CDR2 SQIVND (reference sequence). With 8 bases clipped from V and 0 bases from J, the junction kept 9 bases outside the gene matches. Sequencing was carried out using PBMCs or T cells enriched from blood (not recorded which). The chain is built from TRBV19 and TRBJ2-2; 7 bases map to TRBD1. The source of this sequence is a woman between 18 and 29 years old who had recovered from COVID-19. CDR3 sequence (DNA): TGTGCCAGTTCAGACAGGGTCGTAACGAACACCGGGGAGCTGTTTTTT. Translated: CASSDRVVTNTGELFF.